This T cell receptor beta chain was captured in a study of CD8 T cells in ankylosing spondylitis. This CDR3 has 12 residues. V was trimmed by 5 bases and J by 3 bases, leaving 8 bases between them. Germline assignment: CDR1 MDHEN and CDR2 SYDVKM. One entry per CDR3 protein, called by TCRdb with MiXCR from the 5' RACE reads. The sample has some 400,000 distinct CDR3 sequences; around 20% are singletons. Concerning this clonotype: The antigen remains unidentified.

Study results and caveats: Typical of ankylosing spondylitis blood, it appeared, was a TCR beta motif of 7 or 8 highly homologous variants.

Sequenced input: blood, either unsorted or a sorted T cell fraction (not recorded which). The chain recombines TRBV28 with TRBJ2-7; D unresolved. This TCR was recovered from a male donor with ankylosing spondylitis. This chain's CDR3 is CASSKNNYEQYF. DNA for the CDR3: TGTGCCAGCAGTAAAAATAACTACGAGCAGTACTTC.